The TCR beta chain described here comes from a study of T cells expressing NK-cell markers. On the study more broadly: Seven of the eight sequenced donors were classified as HCMV-seropositive, and one was classified as seronegative.

TCRdb reanalyzed the 5' RACE reads and collapses them to one entry per CDR3 protein, without DNA. The sample's table shows around 140,000 distinct CDR3 sequences. CDR3 length equals 15 residues. Looked up from germline, CDR1 is KGHSH and CDR2 is LQKENI. V usage is TRBV18 and J usage is TRBJ2-1. This receptor was identified in a man younger than 30 in good health. The sample was blood T cells: a sorted CD56 or NKG2C T cell subset, CD4+ or CD8+ T cells, or bulk PBMC T cells (not recorded which). CDR3 region: CASSPPTGTYNEQFF.